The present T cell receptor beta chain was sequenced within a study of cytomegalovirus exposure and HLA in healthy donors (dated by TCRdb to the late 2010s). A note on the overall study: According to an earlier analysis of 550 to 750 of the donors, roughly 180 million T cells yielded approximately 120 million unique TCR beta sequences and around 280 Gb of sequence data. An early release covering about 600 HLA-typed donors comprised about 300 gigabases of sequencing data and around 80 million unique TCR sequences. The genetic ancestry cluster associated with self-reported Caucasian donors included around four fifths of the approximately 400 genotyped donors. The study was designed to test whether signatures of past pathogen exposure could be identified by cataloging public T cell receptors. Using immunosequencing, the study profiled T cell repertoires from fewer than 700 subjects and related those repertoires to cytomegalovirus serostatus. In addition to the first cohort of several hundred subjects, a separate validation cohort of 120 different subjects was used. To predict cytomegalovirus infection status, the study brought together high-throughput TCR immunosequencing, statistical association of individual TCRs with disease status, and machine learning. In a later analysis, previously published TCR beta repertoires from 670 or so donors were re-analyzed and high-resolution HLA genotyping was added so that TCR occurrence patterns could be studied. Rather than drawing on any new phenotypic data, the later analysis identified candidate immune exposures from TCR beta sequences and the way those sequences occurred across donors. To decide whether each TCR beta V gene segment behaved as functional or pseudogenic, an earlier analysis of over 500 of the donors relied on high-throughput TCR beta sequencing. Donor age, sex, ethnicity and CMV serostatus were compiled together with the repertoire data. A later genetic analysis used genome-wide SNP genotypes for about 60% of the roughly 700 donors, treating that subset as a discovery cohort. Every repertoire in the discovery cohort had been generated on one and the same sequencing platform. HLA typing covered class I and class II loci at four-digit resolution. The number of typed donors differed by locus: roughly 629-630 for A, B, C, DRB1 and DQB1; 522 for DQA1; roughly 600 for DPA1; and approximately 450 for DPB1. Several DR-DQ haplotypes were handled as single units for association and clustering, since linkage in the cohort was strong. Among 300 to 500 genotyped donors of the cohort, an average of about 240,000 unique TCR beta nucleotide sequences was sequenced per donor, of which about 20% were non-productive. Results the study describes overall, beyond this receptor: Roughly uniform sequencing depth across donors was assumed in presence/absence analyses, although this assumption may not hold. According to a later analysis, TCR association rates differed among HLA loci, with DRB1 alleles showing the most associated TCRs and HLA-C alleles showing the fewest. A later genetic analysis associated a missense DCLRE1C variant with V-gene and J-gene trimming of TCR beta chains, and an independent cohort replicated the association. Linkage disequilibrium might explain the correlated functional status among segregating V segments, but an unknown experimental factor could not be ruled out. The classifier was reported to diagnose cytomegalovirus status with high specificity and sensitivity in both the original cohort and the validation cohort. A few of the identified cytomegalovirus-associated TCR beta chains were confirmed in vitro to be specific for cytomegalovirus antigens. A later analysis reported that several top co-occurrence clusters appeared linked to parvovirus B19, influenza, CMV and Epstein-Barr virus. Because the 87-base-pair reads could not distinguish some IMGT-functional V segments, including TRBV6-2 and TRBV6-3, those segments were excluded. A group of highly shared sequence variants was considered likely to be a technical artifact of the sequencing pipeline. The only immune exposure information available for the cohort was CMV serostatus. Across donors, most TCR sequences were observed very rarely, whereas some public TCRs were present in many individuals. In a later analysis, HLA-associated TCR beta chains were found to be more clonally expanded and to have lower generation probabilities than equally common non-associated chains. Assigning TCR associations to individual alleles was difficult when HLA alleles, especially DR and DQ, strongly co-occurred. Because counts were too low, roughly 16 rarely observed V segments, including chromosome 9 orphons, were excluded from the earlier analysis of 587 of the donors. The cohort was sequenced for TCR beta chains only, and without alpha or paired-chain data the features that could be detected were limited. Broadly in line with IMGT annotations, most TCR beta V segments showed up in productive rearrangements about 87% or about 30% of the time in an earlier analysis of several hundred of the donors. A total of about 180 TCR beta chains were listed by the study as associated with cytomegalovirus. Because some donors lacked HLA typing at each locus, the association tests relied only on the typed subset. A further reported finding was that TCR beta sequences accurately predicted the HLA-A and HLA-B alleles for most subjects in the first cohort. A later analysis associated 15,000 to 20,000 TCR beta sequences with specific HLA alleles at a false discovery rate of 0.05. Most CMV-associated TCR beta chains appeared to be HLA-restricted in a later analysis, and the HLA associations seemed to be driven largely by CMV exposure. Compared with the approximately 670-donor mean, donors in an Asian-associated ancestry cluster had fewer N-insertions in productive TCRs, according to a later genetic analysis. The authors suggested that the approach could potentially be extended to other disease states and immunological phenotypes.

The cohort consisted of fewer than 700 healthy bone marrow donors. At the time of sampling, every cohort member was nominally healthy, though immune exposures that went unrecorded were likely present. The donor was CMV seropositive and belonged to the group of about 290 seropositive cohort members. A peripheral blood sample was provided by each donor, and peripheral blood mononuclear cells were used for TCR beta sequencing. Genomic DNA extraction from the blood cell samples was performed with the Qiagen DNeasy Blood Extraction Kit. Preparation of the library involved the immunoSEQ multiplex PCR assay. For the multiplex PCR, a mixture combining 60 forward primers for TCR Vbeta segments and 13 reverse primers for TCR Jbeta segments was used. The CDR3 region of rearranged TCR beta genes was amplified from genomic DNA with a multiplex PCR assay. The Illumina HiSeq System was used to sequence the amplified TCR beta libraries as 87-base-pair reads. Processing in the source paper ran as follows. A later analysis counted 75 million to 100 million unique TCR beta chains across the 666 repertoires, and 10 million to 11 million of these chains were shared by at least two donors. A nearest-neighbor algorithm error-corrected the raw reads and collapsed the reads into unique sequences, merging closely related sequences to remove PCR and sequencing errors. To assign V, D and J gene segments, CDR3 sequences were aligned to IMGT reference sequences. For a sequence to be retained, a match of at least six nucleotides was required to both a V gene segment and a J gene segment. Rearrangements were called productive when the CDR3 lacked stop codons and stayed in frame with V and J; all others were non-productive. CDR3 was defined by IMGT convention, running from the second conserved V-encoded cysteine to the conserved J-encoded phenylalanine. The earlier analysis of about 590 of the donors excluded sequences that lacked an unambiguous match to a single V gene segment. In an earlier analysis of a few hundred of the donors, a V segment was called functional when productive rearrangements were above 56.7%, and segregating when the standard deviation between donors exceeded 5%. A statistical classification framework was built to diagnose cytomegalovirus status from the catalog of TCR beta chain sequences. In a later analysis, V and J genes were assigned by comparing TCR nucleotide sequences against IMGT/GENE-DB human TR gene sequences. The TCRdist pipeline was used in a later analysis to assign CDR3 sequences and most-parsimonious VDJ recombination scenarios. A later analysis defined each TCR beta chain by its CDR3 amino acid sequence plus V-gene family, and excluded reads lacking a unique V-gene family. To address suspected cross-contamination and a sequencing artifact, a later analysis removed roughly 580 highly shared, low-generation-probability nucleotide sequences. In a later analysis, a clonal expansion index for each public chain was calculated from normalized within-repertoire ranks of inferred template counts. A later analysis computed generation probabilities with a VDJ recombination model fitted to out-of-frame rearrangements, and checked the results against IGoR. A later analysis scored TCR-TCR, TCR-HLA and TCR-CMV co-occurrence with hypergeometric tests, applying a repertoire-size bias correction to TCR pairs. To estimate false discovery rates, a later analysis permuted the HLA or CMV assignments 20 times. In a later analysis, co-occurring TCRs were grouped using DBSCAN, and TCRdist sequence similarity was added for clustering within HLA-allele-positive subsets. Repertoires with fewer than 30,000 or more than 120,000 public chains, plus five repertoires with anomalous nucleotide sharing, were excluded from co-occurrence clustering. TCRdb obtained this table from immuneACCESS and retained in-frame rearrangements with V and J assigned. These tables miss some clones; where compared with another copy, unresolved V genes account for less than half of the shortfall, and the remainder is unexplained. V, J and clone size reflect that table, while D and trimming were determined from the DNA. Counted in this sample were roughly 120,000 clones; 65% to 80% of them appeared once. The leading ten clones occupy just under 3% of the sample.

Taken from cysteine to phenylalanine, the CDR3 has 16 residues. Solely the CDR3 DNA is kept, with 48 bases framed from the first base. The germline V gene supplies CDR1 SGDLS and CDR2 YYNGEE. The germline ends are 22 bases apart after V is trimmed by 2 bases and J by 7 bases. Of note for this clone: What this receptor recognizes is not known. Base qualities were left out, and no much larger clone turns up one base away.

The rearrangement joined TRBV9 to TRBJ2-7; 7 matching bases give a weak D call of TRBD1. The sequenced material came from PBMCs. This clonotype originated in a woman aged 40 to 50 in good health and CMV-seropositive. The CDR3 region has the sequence CASSVTQGGESGEQYF. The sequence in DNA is TGTGCCAGCAGCGTCACTCAGGGGGGCGAGTCGGGAGAGCAGTACTTC.